The table lists the clone carrying this T cell receptor beta chain with many counts. The antigen is not known. These data are taken from a study of CD8 T cells in ankylosing spondylitis. Study results and limitations: Seemingly characteristic of ankylosing spondylitis blood was a TCR beta motif consisting of about 8 highly homologous variants. Disease-linked clones bore a CD8+ phenotype, appearing relatively rarely in peripheral blood. Researchers reportedly found disease-linked clones significantly enriched in matched ankylosing spondylitis synovial fluid.

The length of the CDR3 is 13 residues. CDR1 and CDR2 from the germline V gene are DFQATT and SNEGSKA (reference sequence). The V and J ends lost 1 base and 4 bases, in that order; junction bases with no gene match: 0. Quantitative 5'-RACE was performed with molecular barcodes, and it yielded the TCR beta libraries. Each CDR3 protein is one row after TCRdb ran MiXCR on the 5' RACE reads. The sample yields about 130,000 distinct CDR3 sequences, 6.5% to 9% seen once. This TCR derives from a male donor with ankylosing spondylitis or in good health (not recorded which). Material: blood, either unsorted or a sorted T cell fraction (not recorded which). The genes are TRBV20-1 and TRBJ2-7; 11 bases map to TRBD2. The CDR3 protein is CSARGLAGYEQYF. The DNA for the CDR3 is TGCAGTGCTAGAGGACTAGCGGGGTACGAGCAGTACTTC.